The sequence of this T cell receptor beta chain was determined in a study of T cells in Graves' hyperthyroidism and ophthalmopathy. General study points: Clonotypes that were expanded in thyroid above 0.001 mostly appeared in blood too.

The CDR3 regions of TCR beta were amplified from RNA transcripts. Carried out on the TCR CDR3, a first-round RT-PCR used the HTBI primer set. TCRdb passed the multiplex PCR reads through MiXCR, listing each CDR3 protein once. Found here are hundreds of thousands of distinct CDR3 sequences, less than 45% of them singletons; the top ten hold less than 9%. Trimming removed 4 bases at V and 5 bases at J, with 14 bases between. This CDR3 is built from 14 residues. This clonotype was seen a few times. Its target is not known. The V gene is TRBV12-3 or TRBV12-4, the J gene TRBJ1-1; D perhaps matches TRBD1 (5 bases). This TCR derives from an adult man with Graves' disease, either hyperthyroidism or ophthalmopathy (not recorded which). Sequencing was done on a sample of peripheral blood or thyroid tissue (not recorded which). CDR3 amino acids: CASSSEGVRTEAFF. The CDR3 DNA is TGTGCCAGCAGTTCCGAAGGGGTTCGGACTGAAGCTTTCTTT.